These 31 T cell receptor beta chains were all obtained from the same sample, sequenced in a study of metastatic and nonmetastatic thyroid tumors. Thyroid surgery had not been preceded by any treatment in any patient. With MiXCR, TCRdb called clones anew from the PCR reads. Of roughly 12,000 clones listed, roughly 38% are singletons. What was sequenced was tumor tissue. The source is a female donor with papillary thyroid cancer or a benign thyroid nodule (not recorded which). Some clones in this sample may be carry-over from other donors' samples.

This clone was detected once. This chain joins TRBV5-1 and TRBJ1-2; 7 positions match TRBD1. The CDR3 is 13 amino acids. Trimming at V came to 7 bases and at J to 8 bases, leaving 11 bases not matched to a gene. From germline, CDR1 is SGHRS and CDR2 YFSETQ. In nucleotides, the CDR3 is TGCGCCAGCGGCGCTGACAGGGAACGAGGCTACACCTTC. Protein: CASGADRERGYTF.

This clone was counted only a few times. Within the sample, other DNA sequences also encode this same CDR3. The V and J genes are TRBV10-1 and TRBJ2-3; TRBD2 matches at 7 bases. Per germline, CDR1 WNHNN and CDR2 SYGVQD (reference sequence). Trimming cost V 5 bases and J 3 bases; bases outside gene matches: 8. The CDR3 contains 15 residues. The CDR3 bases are TGCGCCAGCAGTCAGAGCGGGATCGGAACAGATACGCAGTATTTT. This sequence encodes CASSQSGIGTDTQYF.

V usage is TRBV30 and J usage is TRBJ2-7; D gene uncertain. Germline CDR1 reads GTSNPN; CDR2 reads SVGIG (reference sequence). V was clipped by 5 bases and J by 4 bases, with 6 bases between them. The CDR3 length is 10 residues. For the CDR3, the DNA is TGTGCCTGGGGCTTGTACGAGCAGTACTTC. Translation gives CAWGLYEQYF.

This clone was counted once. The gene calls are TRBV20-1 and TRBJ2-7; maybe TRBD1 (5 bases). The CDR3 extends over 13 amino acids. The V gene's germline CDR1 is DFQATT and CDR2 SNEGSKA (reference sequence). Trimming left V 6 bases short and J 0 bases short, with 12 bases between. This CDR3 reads CSALGQSSYEQYF. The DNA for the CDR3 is TGCAGTGCCCTGGGGCAGAGCTCCTACGAGCAGTACTTC.

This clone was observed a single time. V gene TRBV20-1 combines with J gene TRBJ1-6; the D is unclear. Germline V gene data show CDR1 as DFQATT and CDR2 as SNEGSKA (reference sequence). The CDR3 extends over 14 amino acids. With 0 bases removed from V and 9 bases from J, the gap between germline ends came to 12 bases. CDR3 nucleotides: TGCAGTGCTAGAGATGGGCAGTCTTCTTCACCCCTCCACTTT. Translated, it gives CSARDGQSSSPLHF.

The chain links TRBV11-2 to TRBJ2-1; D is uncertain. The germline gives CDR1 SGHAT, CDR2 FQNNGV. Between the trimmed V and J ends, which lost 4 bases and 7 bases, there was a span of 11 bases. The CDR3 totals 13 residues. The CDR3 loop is CASSSTYVNEQFF. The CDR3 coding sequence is TGTGCCAGCAGCTCGACGTACGTAAATGAGCAGTTCTTC.

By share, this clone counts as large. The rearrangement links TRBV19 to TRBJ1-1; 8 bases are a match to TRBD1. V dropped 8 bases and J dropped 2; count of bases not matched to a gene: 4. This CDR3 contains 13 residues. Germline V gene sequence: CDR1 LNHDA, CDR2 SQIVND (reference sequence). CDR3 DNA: TGTGCCAGTGAAGACAGGGGTAACACTGAAGCTTTCTTT. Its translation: CASEDRGNTEAFF. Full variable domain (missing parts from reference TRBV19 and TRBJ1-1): DGGITQSPKYLFRKEGQNVTLSCEQNLNHDAMYWYRQDPGQGLRLIYYSQIVNDFQKGDIAEGYSVSREKKESFPLTVTSAQKNPTAFYLCASEDRGNTEAFFGQGTRLTVV.

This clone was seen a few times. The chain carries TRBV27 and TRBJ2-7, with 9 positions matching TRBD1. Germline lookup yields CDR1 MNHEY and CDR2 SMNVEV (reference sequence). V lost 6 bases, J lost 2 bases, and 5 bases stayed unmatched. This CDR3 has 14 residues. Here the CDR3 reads CASRKYRGPYEQYF. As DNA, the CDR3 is TGTGCCAGCAGAAAATACAGGGGGCCCTACGAGCAGTACTTC.

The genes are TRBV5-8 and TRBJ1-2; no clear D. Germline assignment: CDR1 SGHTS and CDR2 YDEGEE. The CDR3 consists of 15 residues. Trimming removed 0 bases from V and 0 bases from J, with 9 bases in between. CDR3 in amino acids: CASSLGAGPNYGYTF. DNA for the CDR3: TGTGCCAGCAGCTTGGGGGCAGGACCTAACTATGGCTACACCTTC.

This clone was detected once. CDR3 amino acids: CAWSVPPDLGNTIYF. The CDR3 nucleotides are TGTGCCTGGAGTGTACCTCCTGATCTTGGAAACACCATATATTTT. The chain couples TRBV30 to TRBJ1-3; unclear D gene. This CDR3 has 15 amino acids. Trimming removed 0 bases from V and 3 bases from J, with 12 bases in between. CDR1 and CDR2 (germline): GTSNPN, SVGIG (reference sequence).

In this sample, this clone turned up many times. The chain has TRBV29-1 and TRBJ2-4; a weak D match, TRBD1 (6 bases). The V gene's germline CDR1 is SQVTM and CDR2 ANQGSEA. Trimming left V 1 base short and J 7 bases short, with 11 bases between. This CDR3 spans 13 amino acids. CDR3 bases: TGCAGCGTTGAAGTTACCCAGGGGAACATTCAGTACTTC. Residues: CSVEVTQGNIQYF.

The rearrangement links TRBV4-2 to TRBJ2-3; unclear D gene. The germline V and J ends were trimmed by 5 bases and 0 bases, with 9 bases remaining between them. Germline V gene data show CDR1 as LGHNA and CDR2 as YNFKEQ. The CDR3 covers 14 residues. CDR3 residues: CASSDKSSTDTQYF. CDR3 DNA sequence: TGTGCCAGCAGCGACAAAAGTAGCACAGATACGCAGTATTTT.

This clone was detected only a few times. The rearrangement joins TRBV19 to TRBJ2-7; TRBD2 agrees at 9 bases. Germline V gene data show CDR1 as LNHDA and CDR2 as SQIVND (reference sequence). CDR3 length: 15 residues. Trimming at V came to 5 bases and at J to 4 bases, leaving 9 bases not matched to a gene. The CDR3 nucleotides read TGTGCCAGTAGTCCATTAGCGGGAGTCGGGTACGAGCAGTACTTC. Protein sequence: CASSPLAGVGYEQYF.

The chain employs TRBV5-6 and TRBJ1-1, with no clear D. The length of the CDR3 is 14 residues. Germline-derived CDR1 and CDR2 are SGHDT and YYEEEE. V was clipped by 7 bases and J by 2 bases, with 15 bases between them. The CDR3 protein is CASLTVGVNTEAFF. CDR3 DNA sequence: TGTGCCAGCCTCACAGTGGGCGTTAACACTGAAGCTTTCTTT.

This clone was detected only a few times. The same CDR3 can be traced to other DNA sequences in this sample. The DNA of the CDR3 is TGTGCCAGCAGGGCTAGCGGGAGGGCGGATACGCAGTATTTT. Translated, it gives CASRASGRADTQYF. V and J are TRBV12-3 or TRBV12-4 and TRBJ2-3; 12 bases fit TRBD2. Trimming cost V 6 bases and J 6 bases; bases outside gene matches: 4. The CDR3 length is 14 residues.

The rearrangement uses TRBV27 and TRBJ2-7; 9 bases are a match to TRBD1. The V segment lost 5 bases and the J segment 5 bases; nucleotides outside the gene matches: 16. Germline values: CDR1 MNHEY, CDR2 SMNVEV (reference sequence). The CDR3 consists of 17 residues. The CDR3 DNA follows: TGTGCCAGCAGTACTGCTACCGGGACAGGGATTCGGAACGAGCAGTACTTC. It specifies CASSTATGTGIRNEQYF.

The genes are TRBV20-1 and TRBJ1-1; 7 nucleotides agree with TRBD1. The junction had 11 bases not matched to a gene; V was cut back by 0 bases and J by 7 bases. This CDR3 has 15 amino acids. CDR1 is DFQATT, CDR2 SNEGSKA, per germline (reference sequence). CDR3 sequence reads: CSARDLRQGGSEAFF. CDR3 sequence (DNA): TGCAGTGCTAGAGATCTTAGACAGGGCGGGAGTGAAGCTTTCTTT.

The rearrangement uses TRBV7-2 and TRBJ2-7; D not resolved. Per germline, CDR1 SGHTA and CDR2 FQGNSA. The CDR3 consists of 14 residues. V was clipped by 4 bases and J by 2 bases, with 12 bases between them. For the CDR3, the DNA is TGTGCCAGCAGCTCCCGGCCCGGAACCTACGAGCAGTACTTC. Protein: CASSSRPGTYEQYF.

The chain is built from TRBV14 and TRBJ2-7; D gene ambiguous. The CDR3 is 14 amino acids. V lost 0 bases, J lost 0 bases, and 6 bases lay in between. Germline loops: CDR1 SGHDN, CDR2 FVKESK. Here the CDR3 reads CASSQDEISYEQYF. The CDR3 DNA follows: TGTGCCAGCAGCCAAGATGAAATCTCCTACGAGCAGTACTTC. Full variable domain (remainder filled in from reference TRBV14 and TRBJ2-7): EAGVTQFPSHSVIEKGQTVTLRCDPISGHDNLYWYRRVMGKEIKFLLHFVKESKQDESGMPNNRFLAERTGGTYSTLKVQPAELEDSGVYFCASSQDEISYEQYFGPGTRLTVT.

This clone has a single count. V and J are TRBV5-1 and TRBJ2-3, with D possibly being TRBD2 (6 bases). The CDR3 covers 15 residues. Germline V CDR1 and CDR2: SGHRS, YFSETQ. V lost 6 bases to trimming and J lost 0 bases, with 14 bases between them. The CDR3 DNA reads TGCGCCAGCAAGCCCGGGGGAACTAGCACAGATACGCAGTATTTT. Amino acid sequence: CASKPGGTSTDTQYF.

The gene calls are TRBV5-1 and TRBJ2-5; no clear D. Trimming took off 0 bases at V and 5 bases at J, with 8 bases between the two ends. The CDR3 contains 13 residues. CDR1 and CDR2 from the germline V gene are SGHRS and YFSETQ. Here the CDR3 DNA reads TGCGCCAGCAGCTTGGGTTGGGCGGAGACCCAGTACTTC. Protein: CASSLGWAETQYF.

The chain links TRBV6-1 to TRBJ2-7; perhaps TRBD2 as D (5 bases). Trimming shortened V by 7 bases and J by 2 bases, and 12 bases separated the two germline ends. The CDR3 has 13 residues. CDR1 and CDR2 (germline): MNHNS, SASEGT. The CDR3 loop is CASTGGYPYEQYF. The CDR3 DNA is TGTGCCAGCACCGGCGGGTACCCCTACGAGCAGTACTTC.

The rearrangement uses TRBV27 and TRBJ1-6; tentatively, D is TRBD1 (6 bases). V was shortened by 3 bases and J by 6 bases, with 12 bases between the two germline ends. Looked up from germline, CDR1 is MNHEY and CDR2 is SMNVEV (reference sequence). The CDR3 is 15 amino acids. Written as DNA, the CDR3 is TGTGCCAGCAGTTTTGGGGACACAGCTAATTCACCCCTCCACTTT. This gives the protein CASSFGDTANSPLHF.

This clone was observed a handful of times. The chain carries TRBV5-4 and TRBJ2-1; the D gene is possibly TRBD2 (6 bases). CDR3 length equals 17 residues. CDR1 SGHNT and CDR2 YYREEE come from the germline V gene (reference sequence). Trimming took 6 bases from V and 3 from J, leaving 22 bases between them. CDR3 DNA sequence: TGTGCCAGCACCTCGGAGGGAAGGAGGAACGGCTACAATGAGCAGTTCTTC. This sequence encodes CASTSEGRRNGYNEQFF.

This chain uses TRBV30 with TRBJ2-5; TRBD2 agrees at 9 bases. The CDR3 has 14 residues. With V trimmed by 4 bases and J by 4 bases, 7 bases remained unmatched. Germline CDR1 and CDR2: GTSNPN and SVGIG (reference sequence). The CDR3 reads CAWTGAGGLETQYF. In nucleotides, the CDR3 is TGTGCCTGGACAGGGGCGGGAGGGCTAGAGACCCAGTACTTC.

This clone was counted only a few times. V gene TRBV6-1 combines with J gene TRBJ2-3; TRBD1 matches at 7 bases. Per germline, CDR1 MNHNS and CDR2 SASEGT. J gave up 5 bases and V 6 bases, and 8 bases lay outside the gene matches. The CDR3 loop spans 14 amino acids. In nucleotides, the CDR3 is TGTGCCAGCAGAATCGACAGGGCGAGAGATACGCAGTATTTT. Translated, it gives CASRIDRARDTQYF.

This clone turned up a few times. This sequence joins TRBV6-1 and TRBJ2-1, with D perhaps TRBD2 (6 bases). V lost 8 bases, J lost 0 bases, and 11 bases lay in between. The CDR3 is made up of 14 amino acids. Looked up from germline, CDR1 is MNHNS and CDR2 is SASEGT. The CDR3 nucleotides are TGTGCCAGCCGTGGAGGGGACTCCTACAATGAGCAGTTCTTC. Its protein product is CASRGGDSYNEQFF.

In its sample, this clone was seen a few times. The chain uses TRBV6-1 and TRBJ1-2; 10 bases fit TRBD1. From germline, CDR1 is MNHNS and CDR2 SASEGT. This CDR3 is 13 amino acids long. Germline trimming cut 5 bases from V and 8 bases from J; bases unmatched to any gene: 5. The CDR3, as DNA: TGTGCCAGCAGTACGGGGACAGGGGAGGGCTACACCTTC. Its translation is CASSTGTGEGYTF.

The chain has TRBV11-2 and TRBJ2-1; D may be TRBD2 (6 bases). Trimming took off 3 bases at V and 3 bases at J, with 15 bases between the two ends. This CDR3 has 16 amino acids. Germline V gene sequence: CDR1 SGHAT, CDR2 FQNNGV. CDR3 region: CASSFRGSGVYNEQFF. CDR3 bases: TGTGCCAGCAGCTTTCGGGGTAGCGGTGTCTACAATGAGCAGTTCTTC.

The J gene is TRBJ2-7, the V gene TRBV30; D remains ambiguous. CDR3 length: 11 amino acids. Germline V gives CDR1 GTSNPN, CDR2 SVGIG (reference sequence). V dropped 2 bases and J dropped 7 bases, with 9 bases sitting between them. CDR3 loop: CAWSLQQEQYF. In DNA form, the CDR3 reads TGTGCCTGGAGTCTGCAGCAGGAGCAGTACTTC.

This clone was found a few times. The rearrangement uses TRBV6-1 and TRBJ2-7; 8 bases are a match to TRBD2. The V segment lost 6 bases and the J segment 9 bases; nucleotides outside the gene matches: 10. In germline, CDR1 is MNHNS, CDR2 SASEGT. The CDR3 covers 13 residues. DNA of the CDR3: TGTGCCAGCAGCGCAACTAGCGGTTCTGGGCAGTACTTC. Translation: CASSATSGSGQYF.